A selection of T cell receptor beta chains follows, all from one sample in a study of T cells in Graves' hyperthyroidism and ophthalmopathy. TCRdb used MiXCR to reprocess the multiplex PCR reads, holding one entry per CDR3 protein. The sample consists of about 530,000 distinct CDR3 sequences, 17% of them appearing once. Sequencing input: blood. The receptors come from a woman aged 18-30 years with Graves' ophthalmopathy. CDR3s include the opening cysteine and the closing phenylalanine or tryptophan. D genes are given only for firm matches. Expanded clones are given a class, and other clones once, few, many or no size at all.

>TRBJ2-7|TRBV27|13|NA|few
CASSDSGGREQYF
TGTGCCAGCAGTGACTCAGGGGGGAGGGAGCAGTACTTC
>TRBJ2-7|TRBV5-4|16|NA|many
CASSFGPGHELEEQYF
TGTGCCAGCAGCTTCGGACCGGGACACGAGCTTGAGGAGCAGTACTTC
>TRBJ2-3|TRBV20-1|15|TRBD2|NA
CSARDGGGPGDTQYF
TGCAGTGCTAGAGACGGGGGGGGGCCGGGAGATACGCAGTATTTT
>TRBJ1-2|TRBV20-1|16|NA|many
CSARDPGTTVWYGYTF
TGCAGTGCTAGAGACCCAGGGACCACTGTGTGGTATGGCTACACCTTC
>TRBJ1-5|TRBV18|16|NA|many
CASSPLGPGLNQPQHF
TGTGCCAGCTCACCACTGGGTCCGGGCCTTAATCAGCCCCAGCATTTT
>TRBJ2-3|TRBV5-1|15|NA|few
CASSIRVASTDTQYF
TGCGCCAGCAGCATACGGGTAGCTAGCACAGATACGCAGTATTTT
>TRBJ1-2|TRBV19|13|TRBD1|NA
CASSIGTGYGYTF
TGTGCCAGTAGTATTGGGACAGGCTATGGCTACACCTTC
>TRBJ1-4|TRBV29-1|14|NA|NA
CSAVVAGADEKLFF
TGCAGCGCCGTCGTGGCGGGGGCGGATGAAAAACTGTTTTTT
>TRBJ2-1|TRBV6-1|15|TRBD1|NA
CASRGLGDRGYEQFF
TGTGCCAGCAGAGGTCTGGGGGACAGGGGGTATGAGCAGTTCTTC
>TRBJ1-2|TRBV12-3/TRBV12-4|14|TRBD1|many
CASSLYRGQIGYTF
TGTGCCAGCAGTTTGTACAGGGGGCAGATTGGCTACACCTTC
>TRBJ1-1|TRBV10-2|17|NA|many
CASIGWETGALNTEAFF
TGCGCCAGCATTGGGTGGGAAACGGGGGCTCTGAACACTGAAGCTTTCTTT
>TRBJ1-3|TRBV29-1|13|TRBD1|few
CSARDRDGNTIYF
TGCAGCGCCCGGGACAGGGATGGAAACACCATATATTTT
>TRBJ2-5|TRBV28|14|NA|few
CASSDSGIQETQYF
TGTGCCAGCAGCGACTCAGGGATCCAAGAGACCCAGTACTTC
>TRBJ1-1|TRBV4-1|12|NA|few
CASSHFGAEAFF
TGCGCCAGCAGCCATTTTGGGGCTGAAGCTTTCTTT
>TRBJ2-7|TRBV20-1|14|TRBD1|many
CSARDGTGFYEQYF
TGCAGTGCTAGAGATGGGACAGGGTTTTACGAGCAGTACTTC
>TRBJ1-1|TRBV7-6|17|NA|NA
CASSPMGQEIPNTEAFF
TGTGCCAGCAGCCCCATGGGCCAGGAGATACCGAACACTGAAGCTTTCTTT
>TRBJ2-2|TRBV4-3|21|TRBD2|few
CASSQDRETSGLPGNTGELFF
TGCGCCAGCAGCCAAGATCGGGAGACTAGCGGACTACCGGGAAACACCGGGGAGCTGTTTTTT
>TRBJ2-7|TRBV4-1|14|NA|few
CASSLWTEMGEQYF
TGCGCCAGCAGCCTCTGGACAGAGATGGGCGAGCAGTACTTC
>TRBJ2-7|TRBV28|12|NA|many
CATRGYGDEQYF
TGTGCCACCCGGGGGTACGGAGACGAGCAGTACTTC
>TRBJ1-5|TRBV19|16|NA|NA
CASSGWALSRNQPQHF
TGTGCCAGTAGTGGATGGGCGCTCTCGCGCAATCAGCCCCAGCATTTT
>TRBJ1-5|TRBV18|15|NA|NA
CASSPEYSGNQPQHF
TGTGCCAGCTCACCAGAGTACAGCGGCAATCAGCCCCAGCATTTT
>TRBJ2-3|TRBV5-4|15|TRBD2|NA
CASSFDLAGADTQYF
TGTGCCAGCAGCTTTGATCTAGCGGGGGCGGATACGCAGTATTTT
>TRBJ2-7|TRBV27|14|NA|NA
CASSFGDLSYEQYF
TGTGCCAGCAGTTTTGGGGACTTAAGCTACGAGCAGTACTTC
>TRBJ2-7|TRBV12-3/TRBV12-4|13|NA|NA
CASSYKDSYEQYF
TGTGCCAGCAGTTATAAGGACTCCTACGAGCAGTACTTC
>TRBJ1-6|TRBV7-9|16|NA|few
CASSRTDLVHNSPLHF
TGTGCCAGCAGCAGGACAGATCTGGTCCATAATTCACCCCTCCACTTT
>TRBJ2-7|TRBV29-1|14|TRBD2|NA
CTTVEGGGAHEQYF
TGCACTACCGTAGAAGGCGGGGGGGCCCACGAGCAGTACTTC
>TRBJ2-2|TRBV11-3|16|TRBD2|many
CASSYSGGTNTGELFF
TGTGCCAGCAGCTATAGCGGGGGGACGAACACCGGGGAGCTGTTTTTT
>TRBJ2-2|TRBV6-1|13|NA|many
CASSYQGVGELFF
TGTGCCAGCAGTTATCAGGGCGTCGGGGAGCTGTTTTTT
>TRBJ1-5|TRBV20-1|14|TRBD1|many
CSARDHRGNQPQHF
TGCAGTGCTAGAGACCACAGGGGGAATCAGCCCCAGCATTTT
>TRBJ1-2|TRBV30|13|NA|many
CAWSIGSSYGYTF
TGTGCCTGGAGTATTGGCTCAAGCTATGGCTACACCTTC
>TRBJ2-5|TRBV28|14|NA|many
CASRDTGAQETQYF
TGTGCCAGCAGAGATACCGGGGCCCAAGAGACCCAGTACTTC
>TRBJ2-3|TRBV28|14|TRBD2|many
CASKLAGTTDTQYF
TGTGCCAGCAAGTTAGCGGGTACAACAGATACGCAGTATTTT
>TRBJ2-5|TRBV6-1|16|TRBD2|few
CASSRGLAGVGETQYF
TGTGCCAGCAGTAGGGGACTAGCGGGAGTAGGGGAGACCCAGTACTTC
>TRBJ2-7|TRBV20-1|13|NA|few
CSAGGTEVYEQYF
TGCAGTGCTGGGGGGACGGAAGTCTACGAGCAGTACTTC
>TRBJ1-1|TRBV3-1|14|NA|many
CASSQVHRNTEAFF
TGTGCCAGCAGCCAAGTTCACAGAAACACTGAAGCTTTCTTT
>TRBJ2-5|TRBV19|14|TRBD2|NA
CASQREFRQETQYF
TGTGCCAGTCAGCGGGAGTTCCGACAAGAGACCCAGTACTTC
>TRBJ2-3|TRBV18|16|TRBD2|few
CASSPRLAHSTDTQYF
TGTGCCAGCTCACCCAGACTAGCGCATTCCACAGATACGCAGTATTTT
>TRBJ1-1|TRBV20-1|13|NA|many
CSAGRDWRTEAFF
TGCAGTGCTGGCCGGGACTGGAGGACTGAAGCTTTCTTT
>TRBJ1-3|TRBV5-4|15|NA|NA
CASSLDYGSGNTIYF
TGTGCCAGCAGCTTAGATTATGGGTCTGGAAACACCATATATTTT
>TRBJ1-4|TRBV2|15|TRBD1|many
CASRDKTGKNEKLFF
TGTGCCAGCAGAGACAAGACAGGGAAAAATGAAAAACTGTTTTTT
>TRBJ1-1|TRBV30|13|NA|many
CAWSVGDDTEAFF
TGTGCCTGGAGTGTTGGGGACGACACTGAAGCTTTCTTT
>TRBJ1-5|TRBV3-1|15|NA|many
CASSQQGDGSQPQHF
TGTGCCAGCAGCCAACAGGGCGATGGAAGTCAGCCCCAGCATTTT
>TRBJ2-2|TRBV5-1|17|TRBD2|few
CASRSLAGIINTGELFF
TGCGCCAGCAGGTCGCTAGCGGGGATAATAAACACCGGGGAGCTGTTTTTT
>TRBJ1-2|TRBV28|14|TRBD1|NA
CASIPQGADYGYTF
TGTGCCAGCATTCCACAGGGGGCAGACTATGGCTACACCTTC
>TRBJ2-3|TRBV10-3|16|TRBD2|few
CAISRLAGGPGDTQYF
TGTGCCATCAGTCGTCTAGCGGGAGGGCCGGGGGATACGCAGTATTTT
>TRBJ1-2|TRBV6-1|16|TRBD1|many
CASSRAEQGQGSGYTF
TGTGCCAGCAGTCGGGCGGAGCAAGGACAGGGCTCTGGCTACACCTTC
>TRBJ1-1|TRBV6-1|15|NA|NA
CATHRGRGGNTEAFF
TGTGCCACCCATAGGGGCAGAGGAGGGAACACTGAAGCTTTCTTT
>TRBJ2-7|TRBV28|13|TRBD1|many
CASSYRGPYEQYF
TGTGCCAGCAGTTACAGGGGCCCCTACGAGCAGTACTTC
>TRBJ2-7|TRBV29-1|13|TRBD2|NA
CSVVAGLSYEQYF
TGCAGCGTAGTAGCGGGACTGTCCTACGAGCAGTACTTC
>TRBJ2-1|TRBV5-5|15|NA|few
CASSLDGGDGWEQFF
TGTGCCAGCAGCTTGGACGGGGGAGATGGTTGGGAGCAGTTCTTC
>TRBJ2-3|TRBV12-3/TRBV12-4|16|TRBD2|many
CASSPAQLAPQDTQYF
TGTGCCAGCAGCCCCGCCCAACTAGCGCCCCAAGATACGCAGTATTTT
>TRBJ1-2|TRBV28|16|TRBD1|many
CASSPPGQGTRLGYTF
TGTGCCAGCAGTCCTCCGGGACAGGGGACCCGTCTGGGCTACACCTTC